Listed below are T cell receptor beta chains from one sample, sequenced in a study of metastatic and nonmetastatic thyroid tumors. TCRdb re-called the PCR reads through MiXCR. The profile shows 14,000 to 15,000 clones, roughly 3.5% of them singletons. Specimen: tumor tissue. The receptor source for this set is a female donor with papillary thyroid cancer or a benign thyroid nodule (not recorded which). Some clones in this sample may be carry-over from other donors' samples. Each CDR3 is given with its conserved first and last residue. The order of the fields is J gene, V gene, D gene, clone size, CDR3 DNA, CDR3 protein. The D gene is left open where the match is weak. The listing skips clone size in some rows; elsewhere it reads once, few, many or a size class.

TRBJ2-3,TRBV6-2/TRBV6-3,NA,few,TGTGCCAGCAGTTTGAAGGGGGCAGATACGCAGTATTTT,CASSLKGADTQYF
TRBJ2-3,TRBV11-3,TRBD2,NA,TGTGCCAGCAAAGCGGGAGTCCCCACAGATACGCAGTATTTT,CASKAGVPTDTQYF
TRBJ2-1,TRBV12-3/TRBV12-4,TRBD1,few,TGTGCCAGCAGTTCATCCGGGACAGGGGGCGTCTATGAGCAGTTCTTC,CASSSSGTGGVYEQFF
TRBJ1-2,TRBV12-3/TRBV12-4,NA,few,TGTGCCAGCAGCCCGTCTGTTGCTAACTATGGCTACACCTTC,CASSPSVANYGYTF
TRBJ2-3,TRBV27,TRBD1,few,TGTGCCAGCATCAACAGGGGCGTTTTTACAGATACGCAGTATTTT,CASINRGVFTDTQYF
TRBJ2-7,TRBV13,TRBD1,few,TGTGCCAGCAGCAGGGGACAGCTCTCCTACGAGCAGTACTTC,CASSRGQLSYEQYF
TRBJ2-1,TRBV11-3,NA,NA,TGTGCCAGCAGCTCCAGGGGAGAGTACAATGAGCAGTTCTTC,CASSSRGEYNEQFF
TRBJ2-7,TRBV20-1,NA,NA,TGCAGTGCTAGAGAATTCGGGGGAGCCTACGAGCAGTACTTC,CSAREFGGAYEQYF
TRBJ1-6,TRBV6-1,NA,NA,TGTGCCAGCAGCCCCACAGGGATAAATTCACCCCTCCACTTT,CASSPTGINSPLHF
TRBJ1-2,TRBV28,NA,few,TGTGCCAGCAGTTTTTCGGCTGTCTATGGCTACACCTTC,CASSFSAVYGYTF
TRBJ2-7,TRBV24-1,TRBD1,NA,TGTGCCACCAGCCCCGGGACAGGGGGGGACTACGAGCAGTACTTC,CATSPGTGGDYEQYF
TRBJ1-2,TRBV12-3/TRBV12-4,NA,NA,TGTGCCAGCAGAGCCCAGGGAGAGTATGGCTACACCTTC,CASRAQGEYGYTF